The clone carrying this TCR beta chain appeared a few times. The sample belongs to a study of tumor-infiltrating lymphocytes in primary liver carcinoma. For the study at large: Samples had roughly 3.65 to 8 million productive TCRbeta reads, comparable between tissue types.

Trimming removed 0 bases from V and 7 bases from J, with 14 bases in between. Germline values: CDR1 SGHRS, CDR2 YFSETQ. The CDR3 contains 14 residues. Reverse transcription of approximately 500 ng total RNA with a constant-region primer produced TCR beta cDNA. It was through three nested multiplex PCR rounds of slightly modified ARM-PCR that TCR beta libraries arose. The opening two PCR rounds, around 9 cycles each, paired TRBV1-TRBV30 forward primers with a C-beta reverse primer. Each CDR3 protein gets one entry after TCRdb re-called the multiplex PCR reads with MiXCR. Here the sample spans fewer than 350,000 distinct CDR3 sequences, about two thirds being singletons. Unsorted whole blood supplied the RNA, and germline DNA was extracted too. Approximately 4.1 milliliters of peripheral blood were drawn presurgically.

The V gene is TRBV5-1, the J gene TRBJ2-7; D is possibly TRBD1 (6 bases). This TCR was sampled from a man aged 40-49 years with primary liver carcinoma and hepatitis B virus infection. The specimen was peripheral blood. The CDR3 DNA reads TGCGCCAGCAGCTTGGGGGGACAACGCCTGGAGCAGTACTTC. This sequence encodes CASSLGGQRLEQYF.